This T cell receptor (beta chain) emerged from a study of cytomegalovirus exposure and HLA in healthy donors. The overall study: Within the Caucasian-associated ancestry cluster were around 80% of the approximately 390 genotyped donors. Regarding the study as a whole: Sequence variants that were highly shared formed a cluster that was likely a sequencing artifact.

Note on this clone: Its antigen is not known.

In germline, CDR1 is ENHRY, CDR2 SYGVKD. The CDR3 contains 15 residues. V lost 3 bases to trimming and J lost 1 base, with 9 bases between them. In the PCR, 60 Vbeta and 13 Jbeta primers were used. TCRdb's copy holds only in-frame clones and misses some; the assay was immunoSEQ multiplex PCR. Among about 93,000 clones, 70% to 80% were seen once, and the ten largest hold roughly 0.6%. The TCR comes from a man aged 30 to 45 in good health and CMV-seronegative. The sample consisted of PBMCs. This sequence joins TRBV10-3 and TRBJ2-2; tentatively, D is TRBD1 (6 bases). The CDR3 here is CAISDGRGNTGELFF. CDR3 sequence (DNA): TGTGCCATCAGTGATGGCAGGGGGAACACCGGGGAGCTGTTTTTT.